A selection of T cell receptor beta chains follows, all from one sample in a study of blood T cell repertoires in COVID-19. The method was immunoSEQ multiplex PCR; TCRdb's version includes in-frame clones alone and lacks a portion of them. The sample consists of some 670,000 clones, 80% to 90% of them appearing once. Sequenced: peripheral blood. Receptors were obtained from a woman aged 18-29 years with acute or convalescent COVID-19. The CDR3 runs from the conserved cysteine through the conserved F or W. The D gene is left open where the match is weak. Clone size is given for some rows only: seen once, a few or many times, or a class if the clone is expanded.

abundance,d_gene,v_gene,j_gene,CDR3nt,CDR3aa
NA,NA,TRBV7-9,TRBJ1-2,TGTGCCAGCAGCCCCCAGGGCTTGGATGGCTACACCTTC,CASSPQGLDGYTF
NA,NA,TRBV5-6,TRBJ2-7,TGTGCCAGCAGCCGACTCAACAAAATCGCGTACGAGCAGTACTTC,CASSRLNKIAYEQYF
NA,NA,TRBV12-5,TRBJ2-3,TGTGCTAGTGGTTTGGTAGGACTGACTAGCACAGATACGCAGTATTTT,CASGLVGLTSTDTQYF
NA,NA,TRBV7-4,TRBJ2-7,TGTGCCAGCAGCTTAAATCGGGTCCATTTC,CASSLNRVHF
once,NA,TRBV12-3/TRBV12-4,TRBJ1-1,TGTGCCAGCAGTTTCGCCGGACAGACTGAAGCTTTCTTT,CASSFAGQTEAFF
once,NA,TRBV14,TRBJ1-2,TGTGCCAGCAGCGCAAACAGCTATGGCTACACCTTC,CASSANSYGYTF
NA,NA,TRBV18,TRBJ1-5,TGTGCCAGCTCACCTCCTAATCAGCCCCAGCATTTT,CASSPPNQPQHF
NA,NA,TRBV25-1,TRBJ1-2,TGTGCCAGTGGGGAGGGACGGAACTATGGCTACACCTTC,CASGEGRNYGYTF
NA,TRBD1,TRBV2,TRBJ1-2,TGTGCCTCCCTCCGGGACAGGGGGCTCTATGGCTACACCTTC,CASLRDRGLYGYTF
NA,NA,TRBV4-2,TRBJ2-7,TGTGCCAGCAGCCAAGTTTCCGGGGAGCAGTACTTC,CASSQVSGEQYF
NA,NA,TRBV19,TRBJ2-1,TGTGCCAGTAGTATTAAGGGGGGACAGAGCTCCTACAATGAGCAGTTCTTC,CASSIKGGQSSYNEQFF
NA,TRBD1,TRBV20-1,TRBJ1-1,TGCAGTGCTAGTCCCCATTTGGGGACAGTTCTCCCCGAGAGGAGGACTGAAGCTTTCTTT,CSASPHLGTVLPERRTEAFF
NA,NA,TRBV6-2/TRBV6-3,TRBJ1-2,TGTGCCAGCAGTTACGAGGAGAACTATGGCTACACCTTC,CASSYEENYGYTF
NA,NA,TRBV5-4,TRBJ2-3,TGTGCCAGCAGCCCTCGCGCGAGGGGCACAGATACGCAGTATTTT,CASSPRARGTDTQYF
NA,NA,TRBV3-1/TRBV3-2,TRBJ1-1,TGTGCCAGCAGCCAAGATCTTCCCAGTTGGAACACTGAAGCTTTCTTT,CASSQDLPSWNTEAFF
NA,TRBD2,TRBV7-2,TRBJ2-1,TGTGCCAGCAGCTCAATGAAGAGGAGGAGCGGGGAGGATGAGCAGTTCTTC,CASSSMKRRSGEDEQFF
once,TRBD1,TRBV4-2,TRBJ2-5,TGTGCCAGCAGCCCCGACAGGGGCCAAGAGACCCAGTACTTC,CASSPDRGQETQYF
NA,NA,TRBV19,TRBJ2-3,TGTGCCAGTAGTTCAACAGGGTCGTGGGGAGATACGCAGTATTTT,CASSSTGSWGDTQYF
NA,NA,TRBV2,TRBJ1-5,TGTGCCAGCAGTGACGAGGGACACCAAAACGGTCAGCCCCAGCATTTT,CASSDEGHQNGQPQHF
NA,NA,TRBV6-5,TRBJ2-1,TGTGCCAGCACGGACGGGAGCTCCTACAATGAGCAGTTCTTC,CASTDGSSYNEQFF
few,NA,TRBV2,TRBJ1-2,TGTGCCAGCAGGCAAGCCAGGTATGGCTACACCTTC,CASRQARYGYTF
NA,NA,TRBV30,TRBJ2-1,TGTGCCTGGAGTGTATCCCTTGCGGGAACCTACAATGAGCAGTTCTTC,CAWSVSLAGTYNEQFF
NA,TRBD1,TRBV7-8,TRBJ2-1,TGTGCCAGCAGCCCCCGGACAGGGTGGCCGGACAATGAGCAGTTCTTC,CASSPRTGWPDNEQFF
NA,TRBD1,TRBV6-5,TRBJ1-5,TGTGCCAGCAGCCGGACAGGGGCTTCCAATCAGCCCCAGCATTTT,CASSRTGASNQPQHF
NA,NA,TRBV27,TRBJ1-1,TGTGCCAGCAGTGAAGGGGACACTGAAGCTTTCTTT,CASSEGDTEAFF
NA,TRBD1,TRBV9,TRBJ2-2,TGTGCCAGCAGAGTTACAGGGGACACCGGGGAGCTGTTTTTT,CASRVTGDTGELFF
NA,NA,TRBV19,TRBJ1-5,TGTGCCAGTAGTATAGGCACAGGGAATCAGCCCCAGCATTTT,CASSIGTGNQPQHF
once,NA,TRBV21-1,TRBJ1-6,TGTGCCAGCAGCAAAGGGAGGGGCCCCAGAGCGCCCCTCCACTTT,CASSKGRGPRAPLHF
NA,TRBD1,TRBV12-5,TRBJ1-3,TGTGCTAGTGCCCGGACAGGGGACGCCTCTGGAAACACCATATATTTT,CASARTGDASGNTIYF
few,NA,TRBV24-1,TRBJ2-1,TGTGCCACCAGTGAGTACAGAGATCGGGGCTCCTACAATGAGCAGTTCTTC,CATSEYRDRGSYNEQFF
NA,NA,TRBV9,TRBJ1-3,TGTGCCAGCAGCGTAGATGGGGGGTATGGAAACACCATATATTTT,CASSVDGGYGNTIYF
NA,TRBD1,TRBV19,TRBJ1-3,TGTGCCAGTGCGGACAGGGAAGGAAACACCATATATTTT,CASADREGNTIYF
NA,TRBD2,TRBV19,TRBJ2-1,TGTGCCAGTAGTATCGGGAAAGCGGGGTACAATGAGCAGTTCTTC,CASSIGKAGYNEQFF
NA,TRBD1,TRBV6-6,TRBJ1-2,TGTGCCAGCAGCCCGAGACAGGGCCCCTCCGGCTACACCTTC,CASSPRQGPSGYTF
NA,NA,TRBV5-1,TRBJ2-1,TGCGCCAGCAGCGGATATTTGGGGGGGCCGAACAATGAGCAGTTCTTC,CASSGYLGGPNNEQFF
few,NA,TRBV27,TRBJ1-5,TGTGCCAGCAGTCGGACCGCGGGAAGCAATCAGCCCCAGCATTTT,CASSRTAGSNQPQHF
once,NA,TRBV5-6,TRBJ2-7,TGTGCCAGCAGCCCCCGGGCGGGGAGCTACGAGCAGTACTTC,CASSPRAGSYEQYF
NA,TRBD1,TRBV28,TRBJ1-2,TGTGCCAGCAGTTTTGAGGACAGGGACTTATATGGCTACACCTTC,CASSFEDRDLYGYTF
NA,NA,TRBV21-1,TRBJ1-1,TGTGCCAGCAGCAAACGGGATGGGAGGACTGAAGCTTTCTTT,CASSKRDGRTEAFF
NA,NA,TRBV10-3,TRBJ2-2,TGTGCCATCAGTGAGGAGGGTACCACCGGGGAGCTGTTTTTT,CAISEEGTTGELFF
once,NA,TRBV5-6,TRBJ2-2,TGTGCCAGCAGTCCGACTCGACCCGGGGAGCTGTTTTTT,CASSPTRPGELFF
NA,TRBD1,TRBV13,TRBJ1-1,TGTGCCAGCAGCCCGTCGGACAGGGTCACTGAAGCTTTCTTT,CASSPSDRVTEAFF
NA,TRBD2,TRBV7-8,TRBJ2-3,TGTGCCAGCAGCTTAGCGGGGAAGAGCGGGGGGGCTAGCACAGATACGCAGTATTTT,CASSLAGKSGGASTDTQYF
NA,NA,TRBV4-2,TRBJ2-2,TGTGCCAGCAGCCCACGGGACAAGGAAACCGGGGAGCTGTTTTTT,CASSPRDKETGELFF
NA,NA,TRBV5-1,TRBJ2-6,TGCGCCAGTAGCGGACAGACTGGGGCCAACGTCCTGACTTTC,CASSGQTGANVLTF
NA,TRBD1,TRBV25-1,TRBJ1-1,TGTGCCAGCAGTGAGCTGGACAGGGAGAACACTGAAGCTTTCTTT,CASSELDRENTEAFF
NA,NA,TRBV18,TRBJ2-2,TGTGCCAGCTCACCACCGGTTCGTCAGGGAAGCGGGGAGCTGTTTTTT,CASSPPVRQGSGELFF
once,NA,TRBV19,TRBJ2-5,TGTGCCAGTAGTATACAGGCCAGCCAAGAGACCCAGTACTTC,CASSIQASQETQYF
NA,NA,TRBV19,TRBJ2-1,TGTGCCAGTGGGCTCCGGGGGACGGAGACGAATGAGCAGTTCTTC,CASGLRGTETNEQFF
NA,NA,TRBV10-3,TRBJ1-2,TGTGCCATCAGTGAACACGGGAACTATGGCTACACCTTC,CAISEHGNYGYTF
NA,NA,TRBV21-1,TRBJ2-5,NA,CASSWGTGAQETQYF
NA,TRBD2,TRBV19,TRBJ2-1,TGTGCCAGTAGTATAGTTGGCGGGGGGACACGGAATGAGCAGTTCTTC,CASSIVGGGTRNEQFF
NA,TRBD1,TRBV19,TRBJ1-5,TGTGCCAGTATCCCGACAGGGACCGTCTCGCGGCCCCAGCATTTT,CASIPTGTVSRPQHF
NA,NA,TRBV6-1,TRBJ1-5,TGTGCCAGCAGTGAAGGCGGGTTAGGACAGCCCCAGCATTTT,CASSEGGLGQPQHF
NA,TRBD1,TRBV7-6,TRBJ1-3,TGTGCCAGCAGCCACGGACAGGGGAACACCATATATTTT,CASSHGQGNTIYF